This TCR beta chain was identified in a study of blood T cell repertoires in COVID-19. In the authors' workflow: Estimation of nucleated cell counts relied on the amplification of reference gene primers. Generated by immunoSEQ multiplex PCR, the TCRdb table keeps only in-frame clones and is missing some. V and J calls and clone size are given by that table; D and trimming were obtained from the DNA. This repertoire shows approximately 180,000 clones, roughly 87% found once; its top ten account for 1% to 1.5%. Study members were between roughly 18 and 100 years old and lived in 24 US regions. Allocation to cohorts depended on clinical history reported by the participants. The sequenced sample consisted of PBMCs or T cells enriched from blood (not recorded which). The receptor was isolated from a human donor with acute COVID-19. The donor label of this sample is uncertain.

The CDR3: CASSFGDSLNTEAFF. CDR3 coding DNA: TGCGCCAGCAGCTTTGGGGACAGTCTGAACACTGAAGCTTTCTTT. V gene TRBV5-1 combines with J gene TRBJ1-1; 7 bases are shared with TRBD1. The junction had 4 bases not matched to a gene; V was cut back by 2 bases and J by 0 bases. The CDR3 is made up of 15 amino acids. Germline V lookup: CDR1 SGHRS, CDR2 YFSETQ.